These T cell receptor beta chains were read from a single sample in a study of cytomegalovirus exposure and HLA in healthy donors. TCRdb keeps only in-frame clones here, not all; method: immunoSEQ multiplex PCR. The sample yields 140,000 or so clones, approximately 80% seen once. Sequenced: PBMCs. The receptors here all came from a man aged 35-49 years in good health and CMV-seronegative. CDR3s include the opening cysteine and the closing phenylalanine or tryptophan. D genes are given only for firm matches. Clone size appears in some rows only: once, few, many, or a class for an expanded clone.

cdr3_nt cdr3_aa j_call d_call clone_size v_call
TGTGCCAGCAGCCAAAGCTCGGCAGGGGACCACAATGAGCAGTTCTTC CASSQSSAGDHNEQFF TRBJ2-1 - - TRBV4-2
TGTGCCAGCAGCTTAGGACAGCAAGAGACCCAGTACTTC CASSLGQQETQYF TRBJ2-5 - - TRBV7-2
TGTGCCAGAACCTTGCCGGGAGAGACTGAAGCTTTCTTT CARTLPGETEAFF TRBJ1-1 - - TRBV19
TGTGCCAGCAGCAGGGGGCCGTTGACAGGGGAATTAGCCGGGGAGCTGTTTTTT CASSRGPLTGELAGELFF TRBJ2-2 TRBD1 - TRBV7-2
TGCGCCAGCAGCCAAGAGGGCCCTAGCAGGACCGGGGAGCTGTTTTTT CASSQEGPSRTGELFF TRBJ2-2 - - TRBV4-1
TGTGCCAGCGGATTAGACCGGGACAGGGTCTCTCAACCCCTCCACTTT CASGLDRDRVSQPLHF TRBJ1-6 TRBD1 - TRBV28
TGTGCCAGCAGCCAAGATGCGAGCGGACAGGGGGCCTACGAGCAGTACTTC CASSQDASGQGAYEQYF TRBJ2-7 TRBD1 - TRBV4-2
TGTGCCAGCGTTGACAGGGGAGGAAACACCATATATTTT CASVDRGGNTIYF TRBJ1-3 TRBD1 - TRBV27
TGTGCCAGCAGCGCAGGATTAGGGGCGAATCAGCCCCAGCATTTT CASSAGLGANQPQHF TRBJ1-5 - - TRBV9
TGTGCCAGCCAGACAGGGGCCGCTCTCTACGAGCAGTACTTC CASQTGAALYEQYF TRBJ2-7 TRBD1 - TRBV2
TGTGCCAGCAGTTACTCCAGGCCCTACGGCACCGGGGAGCTGTTTTTT CASSYSRPYGTGELFF TRBJ2-2 - - TRBV6-5
TGTGCCAGCAGTCTCCCCGGGACAGGGGCCTACGAGCAGTACTTC CASSLPGTGAYEQYF TRBJ2-7 TRBD1 few TRBV28
TGTGCCTGGGCCACAGGGCGCTCTGGGGCCAACGTCCTGACTTTC CAWATGRSGANVLTF TRBJ2-6 - - TRBV30
TGCGCCAGCAGCGGGGGGGGCTATGGCTACACCTTC CASSGGGYGYTF TRBJ1-2 - - TRBV5-1
TGCGCCAGCAGCCAAGAACAGGGTGAGGGGGAGACCCAGTACTTC CASSQEQGEGETQYF TRBJ2-5 - - TRBV4-1
TGTGCCAGTACACTAGCGGGGGACGAAACCTACGAGCAGTACTTC CASTLAGDETYEQYF TRBJ2-7 TRBD2 few TRBV5-5
TGTGCCAGCTGTCTAGCGGGGGGCGACAATGAGCAGTTCTTC CASCLAGGDNEQFF TRBJ2-1 TRBD2 - TRBV6-1
TGTGCCAGCAGCTCGGAGATGTACTACGAGCAGTACTTC CASSSEMYYEQYF TRBJ2-7 - - TRBV9
TGTGCCAGCAGCTTTTTTAGCGGGGGGCCCACAGATACGCAGTATTTT CASSFFSGGPTDTQYF TRBJ2-3 TRBD2 once TRBV5-4
TGTGCCAGTTCCGAGCTGAAGAGCGGGGAGCTGTTTTTT CASSELKSGELFF TRBJ2-2 - - TRBV2
TGTGCCAGCAGCCTGGACAGTTCAACTAATGAAAAACTGTTTTTT CASSLDSSTNEKLFF TRBJ1-4 - - TRBV28
TGTGCCAGCAGCCAAGGGGGACAGGGGTCCTATGGCTACACCTTC CASSQGGQGSYGYTF TRBJ1-2 TRBD1 - TRBV5-4
TGCGCCAGCAGCGATCCGGGACAGGGGGACGAGCAGTACTTC CASSDPGQGDEQYF TRBJ2-7 TRBD1 - TRBV5-1
TGTGCCAGCTCACCACCACGGGGGGACGTGGACTATGGCTACACCTTC CASSPPRGDVDYGYTF TRBJ1-2 - - TRBV18
TGTGCCACGTTCGGGTCGGTAGAGACCCAGTACTTC CATFGSVETQYF TRBJ2-5 - - TRBV28
TGTGCCAGTAGTTGGACTAGCGGGGGGAGCACAGATACGCAGTATTTT CASSWTSGGSTDTQYF TRBJ2-3 TRBD2 - TRBV19
TGTGCCAGCAGCCAATGGGCAGGCCAAGAGACCCAGTACTTC CASSQWAGQETQYF TRBJ2-5 - - TRBV14
TGTGCCAGCAGCATCCTGACTAGCCCCCCCCATCTAGGCAATGAGCAGTTCTTC CASSILTSPPHLGNEQFF TRBJ2-1 TRBD2 - TRBV7-9
TGTGCCTGGAGCCGGGGACAGGGGGTAGACGAGCAGTACTTC CAWSRGQGVDEQYF TRBJ2-7 TRBD1 - TRBV30
TGTGCCAGCAGCTTAGAGGGACACGGACAAGAGACCCAGTACTTC CASSLEGHGQETQYF TRBJ2-5 - - TRBV11-2
TGTGCCAGCTCACTGAGGGTGGGGTCCAACCAAGAGACCCAGTACTTC CASSLRVGSNQETQYF TRBJ2-5 - - TRBV18
TGTGCCAGCAGTTATTCTCCTAACACCGGGGAGCTGTTTTTT CASSYSPNTGELFF TRBJ2-2 - - TRBV28
TGTGCCAGCAGCGAGGACATCTCCTACGAGCAGTACTTC CASSEDISYEQYF TRBJ2-7 - - TRBV5-6
TGTGCCAGCAGCTTACTTTGGGGCAGTCAGGAGACCCAGTACTTC CASSLLWGSQETQYF TRBJ2-5 - - TRBV7-2
TGTGCCAGCAGAGATGAGGGAGGCTACACCTTC CASRDEGGYTF TRBJ1-2 - - TRBV6-5
TGTGCCAGCAGCTTGGGGGGACAGGGTAGAGGCGAGCAGTACTTC CASSLGGQGRGEQYF TRBJ2-7 TRBD1 few TRBV5-5
TGTGCCAGCAGCTTTTCAGGGAAAGAGACCCAGTACTTC CASSFSGKETQYF TRBJ2-5 - - TRBV7-9
TGTGCCAGCAGCCCGGGGGACAGTCGTTCTGACGAGCAGTACTTC CASSPGDSRSDEQYF TRBJ2-7 - - TRBV11-2
TGCGCCAGCAGCTTGAGAGGGGACAGATCCTACGAGCAGTACTTC CASSLRGDRSYEQYF TRBJ2-7 TRBD1 - TRBV5-1
TGTGCCAGTAGTATAGCTAAGGGGACTACCTACACAGATACGCAGTATTTT CASSIAKGTTYTDTQYF TRBJ2-3 TRBD2 - TRBV19
TGCAGCGTTGACCCGGGAACAGATACGCAGTATTTT CSVDPGTDTQYF TRBJ2-3 - - TRBV29-1
TGTGCCAGCAGTACGCGGGGGGCCCCCGGGGAGCTGTTTTTT CASSTRGAPGELFF TRBJ2-2 TRBD2 - TRBV27
TGCGCCAGCAGCTTGACAGGGGAGTATGGCTACACCTTC CASSLTGEYGYTF TRBJ1-2 TRBD1 - TRBV5-1
TGCAGCGTTGAGTTGGCGGGGGGGCGGAGTGAGCAGTTCTTC CSVELAGGRSEQFF TRBJ2-1 TRBD2 - TRBV29-1
TGCGCCAGCAGCCCCGGGGCGGGGGGCAATCAGCCCCAGCATTTT CASSPGAGGNQPQHF TRBJ1-5 - - TRBV4-3
TGTGCCAGCAGGGGGGGACTAGCGGGAGCGAACACCGGGGAGCTGTTTTTT CASRGGLAGANTGELFF TRBJ2-2 TRBD2 - TRBV9
TGTGCCAGCAGTGACTCCCCGGGAGGGGGATACAATGAGCAGTTCTTC CASSDSPGGGYNEQFF TRBJ2-1 TRBD2 - TRBV6-4
TGTGCTAGTGGTTTGGTACTGGGACAGGCTTTCTACGAGCAGTACTTC CASGLVLGQAFYEQYF TRBJ2-7 TRBD1 - TRBV12-5
TGCGCCAGCAGCTTAGGGGACAGGGAATTGTCACCCCTCCACTTT CASSLGDRELSPLHF TRBJ1-6 TRBD1 - TRBV5-1
TGTGCCAGCGGAGCGGGACTCTTTCAAGAGACCCAGTACTTC CASGAGLFQETQYF TRBJ2-5 TRBD2 - TRBV6-1
TGTGCCAGCAGCGCATTTGGGACTAGCGGTTACGAGCAGTACTTC CASSAFGTSGYEQYF TRBJ2-7 TRBD2 few TRBV5-6
TGTGCCAGCAGCCCCATAAGACAGGGGACCTACGAGCAGTACTTC CASSPIRQGTYEQYF TRBJ2-7 TRBD1 - TRBV7-2
TGTGCCAGCAACCCGAACGAGGATCCGGGAGGCTACACCTTC CASNPNEDPGGYTF TRBJ1-2 - - TRBV9